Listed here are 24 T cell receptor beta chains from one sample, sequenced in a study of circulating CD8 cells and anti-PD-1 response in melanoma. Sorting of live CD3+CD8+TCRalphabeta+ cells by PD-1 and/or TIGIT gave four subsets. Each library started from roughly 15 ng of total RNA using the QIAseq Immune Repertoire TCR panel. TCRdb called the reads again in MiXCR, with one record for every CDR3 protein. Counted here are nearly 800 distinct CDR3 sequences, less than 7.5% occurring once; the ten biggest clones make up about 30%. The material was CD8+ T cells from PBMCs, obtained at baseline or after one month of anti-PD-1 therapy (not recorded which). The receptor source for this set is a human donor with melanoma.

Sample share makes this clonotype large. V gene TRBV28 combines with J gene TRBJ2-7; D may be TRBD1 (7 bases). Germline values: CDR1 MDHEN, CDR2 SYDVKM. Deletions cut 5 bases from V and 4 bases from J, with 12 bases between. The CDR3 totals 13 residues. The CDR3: CASSPRGRYEQYF. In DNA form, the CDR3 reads TGTGCCAGCAGTCCCAGGGGGAGGTACGAGCAGTACTTC.

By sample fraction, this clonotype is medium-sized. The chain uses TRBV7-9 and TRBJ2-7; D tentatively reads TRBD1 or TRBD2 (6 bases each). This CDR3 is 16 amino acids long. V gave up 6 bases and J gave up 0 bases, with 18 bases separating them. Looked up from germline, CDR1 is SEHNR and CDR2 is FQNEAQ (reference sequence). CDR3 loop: CASRPKGGNGSYEQYF. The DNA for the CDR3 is TGTGCCAGCAGGCCGAAGGGGGGCAACGGCTCCTACGAGCAGTACTTC.

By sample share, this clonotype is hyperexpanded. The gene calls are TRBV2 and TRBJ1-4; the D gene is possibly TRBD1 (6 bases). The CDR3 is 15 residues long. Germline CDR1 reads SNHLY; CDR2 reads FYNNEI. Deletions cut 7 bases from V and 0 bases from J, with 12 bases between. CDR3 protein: CASTGDTSTNEKLFF. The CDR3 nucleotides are TGTGCCAGCACCGGGGACACTTCAACTAATGAAAAACTGTTTTTT.

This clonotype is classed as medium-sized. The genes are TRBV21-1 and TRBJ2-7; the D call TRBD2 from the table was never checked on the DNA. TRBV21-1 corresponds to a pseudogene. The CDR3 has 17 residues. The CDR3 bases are TGTGCCAGCAGCAAAGCCCCGACTAGCGGGGGGTACTACGAGCAGTACTTC. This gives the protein CASSKAPTSGGYYEQYF.

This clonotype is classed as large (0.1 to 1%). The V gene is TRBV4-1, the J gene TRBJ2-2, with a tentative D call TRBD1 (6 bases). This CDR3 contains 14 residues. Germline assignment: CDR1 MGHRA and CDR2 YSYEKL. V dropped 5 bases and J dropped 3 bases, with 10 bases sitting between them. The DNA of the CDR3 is TGCGCCAGCAGCTTTCACAGGGACACCGGGGAGCTGTTTTTT. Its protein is CASSFHRDTGELFF.

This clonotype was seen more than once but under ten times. For the CDR3, the DNA is TGTGCCAGTAGTATAGGGACACGGGGCACTGAAGCTTTCTTT. It codes for CASSIGTRGTEAFF. V gene TRBV19 combines with J gene TRBJ1-1; weak D call: TRBD1 (5 bases). The CDR3 is 14 residues long. V was cut by 1 base and J by 4 bases, with 10 bases left in between. Germline V lookup: CDR1 LNHDA, CDR2 SQIVND (reference sequence). The full variable domain, completed using reference TRBV19 and TRBJ1-1, is DGGITQSPKYLFRKEGQNVTLSCEQNLNHDAMYWYRQDPGQGLRLIYYSQIVNDFQKGDIAEGYSVSREKKESFPLTVTSAQKNPTAFYLCASSIGTRGTEAFFGQGTRLTVV.

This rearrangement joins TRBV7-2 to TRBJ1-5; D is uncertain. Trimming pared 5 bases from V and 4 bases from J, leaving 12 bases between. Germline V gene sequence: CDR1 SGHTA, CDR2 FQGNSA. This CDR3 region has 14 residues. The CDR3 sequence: CASSPDGPNQPQHF. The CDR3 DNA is TGTGCCAGCAGCCCCGACGGGCCTAATCAGCCCCAGCATTTT.

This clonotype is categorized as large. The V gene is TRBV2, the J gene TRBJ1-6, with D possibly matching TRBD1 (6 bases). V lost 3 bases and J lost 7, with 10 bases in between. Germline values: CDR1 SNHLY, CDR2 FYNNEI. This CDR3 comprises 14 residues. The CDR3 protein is CASSEAGVNSPLHF. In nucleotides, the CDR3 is TGTGCCAGCAGTGAGGCAGGGGTCAATTCACCCCTCCACTTT.

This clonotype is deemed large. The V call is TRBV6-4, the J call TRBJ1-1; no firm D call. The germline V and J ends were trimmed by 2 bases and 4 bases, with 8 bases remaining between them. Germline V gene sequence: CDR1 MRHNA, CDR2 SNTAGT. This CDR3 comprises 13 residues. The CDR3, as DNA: TGTGCCAGCAGTGACAACTGGGGCACTGAAGCTTTCTTT. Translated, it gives CASSDNWGTEAFF.

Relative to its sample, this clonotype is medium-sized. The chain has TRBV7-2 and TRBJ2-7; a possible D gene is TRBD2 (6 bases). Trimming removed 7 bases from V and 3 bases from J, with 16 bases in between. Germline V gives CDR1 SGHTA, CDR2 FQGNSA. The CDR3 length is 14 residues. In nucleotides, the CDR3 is TGTGCCAGCAATTGGGGCGGGGCGAACTACGAGCAGTACTTC. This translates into CASNWGGANYEQYF.

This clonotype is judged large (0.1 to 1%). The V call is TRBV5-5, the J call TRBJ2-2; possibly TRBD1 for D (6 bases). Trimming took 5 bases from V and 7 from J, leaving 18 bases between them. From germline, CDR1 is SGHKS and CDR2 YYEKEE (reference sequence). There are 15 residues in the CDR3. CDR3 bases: TGTGCCAGCAGGCTGCAAGGGGGTAGTAACGGGGAGCTGTTTTTT. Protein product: CASRLQGGSNGELFF.

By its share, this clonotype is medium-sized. The CDR3 protein is CASSQQRGGASTDTQYF. As DNA, the CDR3 is TGTGCCAGCAGCCAACAGCGCGGGGGGGCTAGCACAGATACGCAGTATTTT. This chain connects TRBV3-1 to TRBJ2-3; 9 bases are shared with TRBD2. This CDR3 has 17 residues. Germline V gives CDR1 LGHDT, CDR2 YNNKEL (reference sequence). After removal of 2 bases from V and 0 bases from J, the junction contained 6 bases not matched to a gene.

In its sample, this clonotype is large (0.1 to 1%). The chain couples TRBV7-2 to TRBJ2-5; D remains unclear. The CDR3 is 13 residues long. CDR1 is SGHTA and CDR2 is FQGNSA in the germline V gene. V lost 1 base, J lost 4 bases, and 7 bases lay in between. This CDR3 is CASSLDLGETQYF. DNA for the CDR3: TGTGCCAGCAGCTTAGATCTAGGAGAGACCCAGTACTTC.

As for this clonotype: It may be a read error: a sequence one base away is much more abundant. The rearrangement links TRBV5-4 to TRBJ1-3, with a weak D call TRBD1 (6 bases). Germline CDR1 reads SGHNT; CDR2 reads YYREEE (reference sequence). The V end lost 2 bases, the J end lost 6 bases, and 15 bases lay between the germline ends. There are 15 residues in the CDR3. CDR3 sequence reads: CASSFTGSYVNTIYF. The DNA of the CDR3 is TGTGCCAGCAGCTTTACAGGGAGTTACGTAAACACCATATATTTT.

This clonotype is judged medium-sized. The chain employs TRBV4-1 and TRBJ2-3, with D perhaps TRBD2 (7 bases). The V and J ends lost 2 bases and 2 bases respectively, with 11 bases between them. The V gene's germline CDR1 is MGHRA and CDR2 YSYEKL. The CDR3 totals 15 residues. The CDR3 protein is CASSQFAGATDTQYF. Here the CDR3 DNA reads TGCGCCAGCAGCCAATTTGCGGGGGCCACAGATACGCAGTATTTT.

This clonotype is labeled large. CDR3 bases: TGCAGCGTTTTTTTCGAGGGGGCAATCGCGGAGACCACAGATACGCAGTATTTT. Translating gives CSVFFEGAIAETTDTQYF. The chain joins TRBV29-1 to TRBJ2-3; the match to TRBD1 covers 7 bases. This CDR3 contains 18 residues. Germline CDR1 and CDR2: SQVTM and ANQGSEA. Trimming removed 5 bases from V and 2 bases from J; junction bases left unmatched: 19.

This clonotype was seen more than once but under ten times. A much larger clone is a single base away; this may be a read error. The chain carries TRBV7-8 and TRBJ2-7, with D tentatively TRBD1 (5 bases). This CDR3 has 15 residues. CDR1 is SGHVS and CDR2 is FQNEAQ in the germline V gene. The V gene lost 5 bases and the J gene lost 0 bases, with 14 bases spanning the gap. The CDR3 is CASSHRQRPSYEQYF. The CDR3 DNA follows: TGTGCCAGCAGCCACCGACAGAGGCCCTCCTACGAGCAGTACTTC.

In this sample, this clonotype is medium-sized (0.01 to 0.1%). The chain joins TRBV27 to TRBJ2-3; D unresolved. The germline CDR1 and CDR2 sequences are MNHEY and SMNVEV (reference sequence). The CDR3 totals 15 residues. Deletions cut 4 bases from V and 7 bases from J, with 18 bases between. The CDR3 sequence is CASSWSLGALYTQYF. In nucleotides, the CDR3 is TGTGCCAGCAGTTGGAGCTTAGGAGCCCTTTATACGCAGTATTTT.

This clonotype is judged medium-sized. The CDR3 DNA reads as TGTGCCAGCAGTTTAGGTTCCCACAACAATCAGCCCCAGCATTTT. It is translated as CASSLGSHNNQPQHF. The V call is TRBV28, the J call TRBJ1-5; D call uncertain. The CDR3 extends over 15 amino acids. Germline V gene data show CDR1 as MDHEN and CDR2 as SYDVKM. Trimming shortened V by 2 bases and J by 3 bases, and 11 bases separated the two germline ends.

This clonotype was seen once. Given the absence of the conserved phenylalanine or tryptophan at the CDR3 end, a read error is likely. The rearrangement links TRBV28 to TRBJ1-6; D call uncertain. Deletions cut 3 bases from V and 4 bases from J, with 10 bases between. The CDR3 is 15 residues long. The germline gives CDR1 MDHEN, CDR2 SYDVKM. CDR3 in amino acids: CASSFLGDYNSPLHS. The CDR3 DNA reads TGTGCCAGCAGTTTTCTTGGGGATTATAATTCACCCCTCCACTCT.

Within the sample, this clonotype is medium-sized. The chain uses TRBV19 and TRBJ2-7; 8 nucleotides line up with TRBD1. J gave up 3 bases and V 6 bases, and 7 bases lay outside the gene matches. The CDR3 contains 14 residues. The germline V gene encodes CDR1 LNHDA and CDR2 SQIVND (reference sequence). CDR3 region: CASSSTGGIYEQYF. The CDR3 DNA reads TGTGCCAGTAGCAGCACAGGGGGTATCTACGAGCAGTACTTC.

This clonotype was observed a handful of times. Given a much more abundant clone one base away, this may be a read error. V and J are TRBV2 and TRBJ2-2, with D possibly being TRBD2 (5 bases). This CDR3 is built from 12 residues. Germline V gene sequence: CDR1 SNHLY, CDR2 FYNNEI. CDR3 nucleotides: TGTGCCAGCAGTGGCCCGGACGGGGAGCCGTTTTTT. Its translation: CASSGPDGEPFF.

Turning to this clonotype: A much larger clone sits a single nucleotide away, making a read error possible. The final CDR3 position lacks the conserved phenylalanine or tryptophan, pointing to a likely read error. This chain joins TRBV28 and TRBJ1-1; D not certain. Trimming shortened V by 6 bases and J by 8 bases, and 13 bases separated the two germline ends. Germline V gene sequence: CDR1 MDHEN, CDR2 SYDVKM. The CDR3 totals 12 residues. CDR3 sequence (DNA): TGTGCCAGCAGGGCCGACCTCCTCGAAGCTTTCTTA. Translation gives CASRADLLEAFL.

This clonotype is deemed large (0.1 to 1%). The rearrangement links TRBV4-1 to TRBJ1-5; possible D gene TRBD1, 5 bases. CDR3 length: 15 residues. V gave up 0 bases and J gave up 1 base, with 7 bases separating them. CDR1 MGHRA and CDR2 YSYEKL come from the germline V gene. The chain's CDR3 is CASSQDYRSNQPQHF. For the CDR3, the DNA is TGCGCCAGCAGCCAAGATTACAGGAGCAATCAGCCCCAGCATTTT.